A selection of T cell receptor beta chains follows, all from one sample in a study of T-cell memory formation after mild COVID-19. TCRdb used MiXCR to reprocess the 5' RACE reads, holding one entry per CDR3 protein. The repertoire consists of 350,000 to 450,000 distinct CDR3 sequences, with approximately 27% occurring once and the leading ten covering about 13%. Sequenced material: PBMCs or a T cell subset sorted from them (not recorded which). All receptors derive from an adult woman who had mild COVID-19 (a few samples of this study predate the infection). Cell type and time point are not known. CDR3s include the opening cysteine and the closing phenylalanine or tryptophan. A D gene is named only where the DNA matches it firmly. Some rows have no size entry. The others give once, few or many, or a class for an expanded clone.

TRBV4-3,TRBJ2-5,-,-,TGCGCCAGCAGCCAACGGAAAGCCCCCGACAGGAAAGAGACCCAGTACTTC,CASSQRKAPDRKETQYF
TRBV3-1,TRBJ1-2,-,TRBD1,TGTGCCAGCAGCCCCCGGGACAGACGAAACTATGGCTACACCTTC,CASSPRDRRNYGYTF
TRBV7-9,TRBJ1-2,-,-,TGTGCCAGCAGCGAAGGGGTGTCCTTCGCCTATGGCTACACCTTC,CASSEGVSFAYGYTF
TRBV15,TRBJ2-4,-,-,TGTGCCACCAGCAGAGATTGGGGCGCGGCCAAAAACATTCAGTACTTC,CATSRDWGAAKNIQYF
TRBV20-1,TRBJ2-5,-,TRBD1,TGCAGTGCTAGAGACCACGACAGGGCCCAAGAGACCCAGTACTTC,CSARDHDRAQETQYF
TRBV28,TRBJ1-5,few,TRBD1,TGTGCCAGCAGTTTGTTGGTCGGGCCAGGGGGCGGACATAGCAATCAGCCCCAGCATTTT,CASSLLVGPGGGHSNQPQHF
TRBV6-1,TRBJ2-7,-,TRBD1,TGTGCCAGCACCCAAGGGTCCGGGACAGACTACGAGCAGTACTTC,CASTQGSGTDYEQYF
TRBV12-3/TRBV12-4,TRBJ2-3,-,TRBD1,TGTGCCAGCAGTGGGACAGGAGGAAGAGATACGCAGTATTTT,CASSGTGGRDTQYF
TRBV19,TRBJ2-7,-,TRBD1,TGTGCCAGTAGTATAGATAGGGACAGGGACTACGAGCAGTACTTC,CASSIDRDRDYEQYF
TRBV29-1,TRBJ1-4,-,TRBD1,TGCAGCGTGGGGACAGGGACGGAAAAACTGTTTTTT,CSVGTGTEKLFF
TRBV10-3,TRBJ2-1,-,-,TGTGCCGCCTCCTGGGGCTCCTACAATGAGCAGTTCTTC,CAASWGSYNEQFF
TRBV7-2,TRBJ2-2,-,-,TGTGCCAGCAGCAGGGACCCCGGGCAGTCTCTCACCGGGGAGCTGTTTTTT,CASSRDPGQSLTGELFF
TRBV27,TRBJ2-7,few,TRBD1,TGTGCCAGCAGCGAATGGGACAGTGGGTCTCACGAGCAGTACTTC,CASSEWDSGSHEQYF
TRBV11-2,TRBJ2-3,-,TRBD2,TGTGCCAGCAGCTTAGAACATGGACTAGCAGCCACAGATACGCAGTATTTT,CASSLEHGLAATDTQYF
TRBV4-1,TRBJ2-3,few,-,TGCGCCAGCAGCCAAACCGCTAGCACAGATACGCAGTATTTT,CASSQTASTDTQYF
TRBV7-9,TRBJ2-3,few,-,TGTGCCAGCAGCTTTGAGGGTGATACGCAGTATTTT,CASSFEGDTQYF
TRBV7-9,TRBJ1-2,-,-,TGTGCCAGCAGCTCTGACAGCCTCCTCGTCAATGGCTACACCTTC,CASSSDSLLVNGYTF
TRBV12-3/TRBV12-4,TRBJ2-3,-,-,TGTGCCAGCAGTTTTGGGCAGACAGATACGCAGTATTTT,CASSFGQTDTQYF
TRBV5-1,TRBJ2-2,-,-,TGCGCCAGCAGCTCAACAGGGTCTTTAAACACCGGGGAGCTGTTTTTT,CASSSTGSLNTGELFF
TRBV12-3/TRBV12-4,TRBJ2-6,few,-,TGTGCCAGCACGGCGGTTAGGGGGTCTGGGGCCAACGTCCTGACTTTC,CASTAVRGSGANVLTF
TRBV7-9,TRBJ2-1,-,-,TGTGCCAGCAGCAAAGCCTCCCGGAATGAGCAGTTCTTC,CASSKASRNEQFF
TRBV12-3/TRBV12-4,TRBJ2-7,few,-,TGTGCCAGCAGCTTTATGGGTTGGGAGCAGTACTTC,CASSFMGWEQYF
TRBV14,TRBJ2-5,-,TRBD1,TGTGCCAGCAGCCAAGTCGCAGGGGGTGAGACCCAGTACTTC,CASSQVAGGETQYF
TRBV14,TRBJ2-4,few,TRBD2,TGTGCCAGCAGCCACCCGACTAGCTTCGGAAACATTCAGTACTTC,CASSHPTSFGNIQYF
TRBV6-5,TRBJ1-2,-,-,TGTGCCAGCAGTTACTCGTGGCAGGGCTTGTATGGCTACACCTTC,CASSYSWQGLYGYTF
TRBV5-1,TRBJ1-2,-,TRBD1,TGCGCCAGCAGCCCCGGACAGGGGGTAATTGGCTACACCTTC,CASSPGQGVIGYTF
TRBV29-1,TRBJ1-2,-,-,TGCAGCGTTGCTACTACCGGGTCCATGGGCTACACCTTC,CSVATTGSMGYTF
TRBV19,TRBJ2-3,-,-,TGTGCCAGTAGCCCCGGGTCCTACTCCGGTACGCAGTATTTT,CASSPGSYSGTQYF
TRBV7-2,TRBJ2-7,-,TRBD2,TGTGCCAGCAGCCCCACCGGGACTAGCTCTTACGAGCAGTACTTC,CASSPTGTSSYEQYF
TRBV10-3,TRBJ1-6,many,-,TGTGCCCCGTCCGGGGGACCCGATAATTCACCCCTCCACTTT,CAPSGGPDNSPLHF
TRBV5-1,TRBJ1-1,-,-,TGCGCCAGCAGCTTAGGACACACGAACACTGAAGCTTTCTTT,CASSLGHTNTEAFF
TRBV5-1,TRBJ1-1,-,TRBD1,TGCGCCAGCAGCTTGGACAGGGGACGTAGAACTGAAGCTTTCTTT,CASSLDRGRRTEAFF
TRBV6-5,TRBJ2-1,-,-,TGTGCCAGCAGTAAAAGGGGGGGCTCCTACAATGAGCAGTTCTTC,CASSKRGGSYNEQFF
TRBV19,TRBJ1-2,-,-,TGTGCCAGTAGTATAACTTGGCGGCGGAACTATGGCTACACCTTC,CASSITWRRNYGYTF